This TCR beta chain was obtained from a study of blood T cell repertoires in COVID-19. In this sample, this clone turned up a few times. Germline loops: CDR1 SEHNR, CDR2 FQNEAQ (reference sequence). The CDR3 covers 16 residues. Losses at the gene ends were 2 bases for V and 0 bases for J; bases not matched to a gene: 1. The data were produced by immunoSEQ multiplex PCR, yet TCRdb's version contains in-frame clones alone and is incomplete. The sample includes 150,000 or so clones, roughly 89% seen only once; the top ten take around 4.5%. The recovered donors of Cohort 3 showed two negative PCRs, clearance, or symptom resolution.

The genes are TRBV7-9 and TRBJ2-2, with 9 positions matching TRBD2. The receptor was isolated from a man aged 50 or older who had recovered from COVID-19. What was sequenced was PBMCs or T cells enriched from blood (not recorded which). The CDR3 region has the DNA TGTGCCAGCAGCTTAACTAGCGGGCCGAACACCGGGGAGCTGTTTTTT. This sequence encodes CASSLTSGPNTGELFF.